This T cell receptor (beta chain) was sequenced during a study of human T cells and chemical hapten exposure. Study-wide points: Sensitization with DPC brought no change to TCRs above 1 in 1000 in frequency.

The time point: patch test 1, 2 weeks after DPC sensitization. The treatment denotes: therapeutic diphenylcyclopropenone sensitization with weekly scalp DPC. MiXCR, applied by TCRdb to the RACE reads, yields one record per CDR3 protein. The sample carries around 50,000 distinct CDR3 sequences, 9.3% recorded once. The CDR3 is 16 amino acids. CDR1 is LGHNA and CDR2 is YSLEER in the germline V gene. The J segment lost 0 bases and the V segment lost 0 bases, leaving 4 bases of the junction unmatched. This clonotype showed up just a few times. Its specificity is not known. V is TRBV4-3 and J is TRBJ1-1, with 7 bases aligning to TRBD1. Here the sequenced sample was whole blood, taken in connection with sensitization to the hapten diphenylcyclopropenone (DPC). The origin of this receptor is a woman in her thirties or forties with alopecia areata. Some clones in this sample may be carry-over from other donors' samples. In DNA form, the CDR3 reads TGCGCCAGCAGCCAAGAACAGGGACAGCTGAACACTGAAGCTTTCTTT. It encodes CASSQEQGQLNTEAFF.